The 17 T cell receptor beta chains below come from one sample, sequenced in a study of OX40 agonist ivuxolimab in advanced cancers. TCRdb's copy holds only in-frame clones and misses some; the assay was immunoSEQ multiplex PCR. The sample has about 69,000 clones, around 90% seen once. Sequencing used CD4+ or CD8+ T cells sorted from blood, obtained in a trial of the OX40 agonist ivuxolimab. These receptors came from an adult with an advanced solid tumor such as melanoma, head and neck, liver or kidney cancer.

The V call is TRBV2, the J call TRBJ1-1; D is ambiguous. V was cut by 6 bases and J by 4 bases, with 12 bases left in between. The CDR3 covers 13 residues. Germline lookup yields CDR1 SNHLY and CDR2 FYNNEI. CDR3 bases: TGTGCCAGCAGGGGAGGGTACGGCACTGAAGCTTTCTTT. It encodes CASRGGYGTEAFF.

The chain has TRBV5-1 and TRBJ2-1, with D hard to call. CDR1 SGHRS and CDR2 YFSETQ come from the germline V gene. CDR3 length: 15 residues. Trimming took 2 bases from V and 0 from J, leaving 9 bases between them. For the CDR3, the DNA is TGCGCCAGCAGCTTTTCCCCGGGCTCCTACAATGAGCAGTTCTTC. Protein: CASSFSPGSYNEQFF.

This clone was observed a single time. The chain carries TRBV7-9 and TRBJ2-5; 9 nucleotides line up with TRBD2. Germline V gene data show CDR1 as SEHNR and CDR2 as FQNEAQ (reference sequence). V was clipped by 1 base and J by 2 bases; unmatched bases: 5. This CDR3 has 16 residues. Here the CDR3 reads CASSLGSGGYQETQYF. As DNA, the CDR3 is TGTGCCAGCAGCTTAGGTAGCGGGGGTTATCAAGAGACCCAGTACTTC.

The chain couples TRBV9 to TRBJ2-3; D is ambiguous. Trimming removed 4 bases from V and 2 bases from J, with 32 bases in between. The CDR3 length is 21 residues. Germline V gene lookup returns CDR1 SGDLS and CDR2 YYNGEE. The CDR3 DNA reads TGTGCCAGCAGCTTAGGAGCAGGAGCAGGAAGCCCTCGAACGTTCACAGATACGCAGTATTTT. Translation: CASSLGAGAGSPRTFTDTQYF.

This clone appeared a single time. The chain links TRBV11-2 to TRBJ2-1; 8 nucleotides align to TRBD2. Germline V CDR1 and CDR2: SGHAT, FQNNGV. V shed 5 bases, J shed 9 bases, and the junction held 9 bases outside the gene matches. This CDR3 has 14 residues. The CDR3 DNA sequence: TGTGCCAGCAGCCCCAACCGGGGGGGCAGTGAGCAGTTCTTC. Protein sequence: CASSPNRGGSEQFF.

The chain uses TRBV2 and TRBJ2-7; TRBD2 matches 10 bases. The germline CDR1 and CDR2 sequences are SNHLY and FYNNEI. The CDR3 consists of 18 residues. Trimming removed 0 bases from V and 7 bases from J; junction bases left unmatched: 15. The CDR3 loop is CASSEASLAGATYKEQYF. The CDR3 DNA sequence: TGTGCCAGCAGTGAAGCGAGTCTAGCGGGGGCCACCTACAAAGAGCAGTACTTC.

The chain employs TRBV28 and TRBJ2-2; D gene ambiguous. Trimming cost V 6 bases and J 6 bases, with 14 bases left between them. CDR3 length equals 14 residues. Germline V gene sequence: CDR1 MDHEN, CDR2 SYDVKM. DNA for the CDR3: TGTGCCAGCAGCCCCGGTTCGCGAGCCGGGGAGCTGTTTTTT. Protein: CASSPGSRAGELFF.

The genes are TRBV30 and TRBJ2-5; the match to TRBD1 covers 9 bases. The junction had 6 bases not matched to a gene; V was cut back by 6 bases and J by 4 bases. CDR3 length: 13 amino acids. Germline lookup yields CDR1 GTSNPN and CDR2 SVGIG (reference sequence). The chain's CDR3 is CACIRQGGETQYF. DNA for the CDR3: TGTGCCTGTATCAGACAGGGGGGAGAGACCCAGTACTTC.

This chain links TRBV5-4 with TRBJ1-2; maybe TRBD1 (5 bases). CDR3 length equals 16 residues. The germline V gene encodes CDR1 SGHNT and CDR2 YYREEE (reference sequence). V shed 6 bases and J shed 4 bases, with 22 bases lying between them. CDR3 amino acids: CASTPAGMEGPYGYTF. The CDR3 coding sequence is TGTGCCAGCACCCCGGCGGGAATGGAGGGACCCTATGGCTACACCTTC. The full variable domain, its missing parts supplied by reference TRBV5-4 and TRBJ1-2, is ETGVTQSPTHLIKTRGQQVTLRCSSQSGHNTVSWYQQALGQGPQFIFQYYREEENGRGNFPPRFSGLQFPNYSSELNVNALELDDSALYLCASTPAGMEGPYGYTFGSGTRLTVV.

This chain links TRBV5-6 with TRBJ1-2; D is perhaps TRBD1 (6 bases). Germline CDR1 reads SGHDT; CDR2 reads YYEEEE. The V end was cut by 6 bases, the J end by 8 bases, with 20 bases between. CDR3 length equals 14 residues. CDR3: CASIIWWTDVGYTF. The CDR3 DNA reads as TGTGCCAGCATTATCTGGTGGACAGACGTGGGCTACACCTTC. Using reference TRBV5-6 and TRBJ1-2 for the parts outside the CDR3, the full variable domain is DAGVTQSPTHLIKTRGQQVTLRCSPKSGHDTVSWYQQALGQGPQFIFQYYEEEERQRGNFPDRFSGHQFPNYSSELNVNALLLGDSALYLCASIIWWTDVGYTFGSGTRLTVV.

This rearrangement joins TRBV28 to TRBJ2-4; D possibly corresponds to TRBD2 (5 bases). The germline V gene has CDR1 MDHEN and CDR2 SYDVKM. Trimming stripped 4 bases from V and 1 base from J, with 5 bases between. CDR3 length: 13 residues. CDR3 nucleotide sequence: TGTGCCAGCAGTTCGGGGGCCAAAAACATTCAGTACTTC. As protein: CASSSGAKNIQYF.

The chain combines TRBV5-6 with TRBJ1-1, with D possibly being TRBD1 (6 bases). Germline assignment: CDR1 SGHDT and CDR2 YYEEEE. CDR3 length: 14 amino acids. V lost 4 bases to trimming and J lost 4 bases, with 14 bases between them. In DNA, the CDR3 is TGTGCCAGCAGCAGACAGGCGGCGAGCACTGAAGCTTTCTTT. Its protein is CASSRQAASTEAFF.

This clone has more than one count but fewer than ten. This sequence joins TRBV9 and TRBJ1-1; D is unresolved. Germline V gives CDR1 SGDLS, CDR2 YYNGEE. The CDR3 spans 13 residues. The V end was cut by 2 bases, the J end by 6 bases, with 11 bases between. CDR3 loop: CASSVQVYSEAFF. In nucleotides, the CDR3 is TGTGCCAGCAGCGTTCAGGTTTATTCTGAAGCTTTCTTT.

The chain combines TRBV30 with TRBJ2-2; D unclear. The V end was cut by 2 bases, the J end by 9 bases, with 16 bases between. The V gene's germline CDR1 is GTSNPN and CDR2 SVGIG (reference sequence). CDR3 length equals 14 residues. CDR3 sequence reads: CAWSRRPLPRELFF. CDR3 sequence (DNA): TGTGCCTGGAGTCGTCGACCTCTTCCAAGGGAGCTGTTTTTT.

This sequence joins TRBV27 and TRBJ2-7; D is perhaps TRBD2 (6 bases). Germline loops: CDR1 MNHEY, CDR2 SMNVEV (reference sequence). Trimming shortened V by 6 bases and J by 3 bases, and 18 bases separated the two germline ends. This CDR3 is 15 amino acids long. CDR3 sequence (DNA): TGTGCCAGCAGCCTCGGGAGAGGGGCATTCTACGAGCAGTACTTC. Translating it yields CASSLGRGAFYEQYF.

This chain links TRBV9 with TRBJ2-1; a weak D match, TRBD1 (6 bases). Germline loops: CDR1 SGDLS, CDR2 YYNGEE. The length of the CDR3 is 16 residues. V lost 4 bases, J lost 0 bases, and 14 bases lay in between. Here the CDR3 DNA reads TGTGCCAGCAGCCGGGTGGGGGCCTTCTCCTACAATGAGCAGTTCTTC. Residues: CASSRVGAFSYNEQFF.

The chain recombines TRBV5-6 with TRBJ2-7, with D perhaps TRBD2 (5 bases). V lost 0 bases to trimming and J lost 7 bases, with 14 bases between them. CDR3 length equals 14 residues. Germline CDR1 SGHDT, CDR2 YYEEEE. CDR3 nucleotide sequence: TGTGCCAGCAGCTTGGCCGGGGTGAGTTTGGAGCAGTACTTC. It codes for CASSLAGVSLEQYF.